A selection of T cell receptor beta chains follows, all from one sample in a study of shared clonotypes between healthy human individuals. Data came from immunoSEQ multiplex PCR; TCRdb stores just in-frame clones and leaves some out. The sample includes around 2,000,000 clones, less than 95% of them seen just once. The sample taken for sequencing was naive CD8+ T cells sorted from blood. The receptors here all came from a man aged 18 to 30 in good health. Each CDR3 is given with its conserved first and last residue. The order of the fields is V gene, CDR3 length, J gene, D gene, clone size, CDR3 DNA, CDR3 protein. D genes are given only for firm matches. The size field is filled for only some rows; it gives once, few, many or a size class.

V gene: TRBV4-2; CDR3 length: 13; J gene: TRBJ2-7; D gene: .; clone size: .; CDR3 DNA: TGTGCCAGCAGCCAAGGGGGTGTCTACGAGCAGTACTTC; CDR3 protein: CASSQGGVYEQYF
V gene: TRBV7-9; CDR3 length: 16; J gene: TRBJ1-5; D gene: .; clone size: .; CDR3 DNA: TGTGCCAGCAGCTTAGTTGGGGCAGATGGCAATCAGCCCCAGCATTTT; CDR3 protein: CASSLVGADGNQPQHF
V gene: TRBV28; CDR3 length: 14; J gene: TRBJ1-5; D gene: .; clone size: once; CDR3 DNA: TGTGCCAGCAGCCCGATATACGGGAATCAGCCCCAGCATTTT; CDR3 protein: CASSPIYGNQPQHF
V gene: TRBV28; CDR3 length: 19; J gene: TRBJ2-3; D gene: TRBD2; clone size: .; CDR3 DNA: TGTGCCAGCAGTTTCGGGACTAGCGGCCAGATTAATAGCACAGATACGCAGTATTTT; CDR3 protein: CASSFGTSGQINSTDTQYF
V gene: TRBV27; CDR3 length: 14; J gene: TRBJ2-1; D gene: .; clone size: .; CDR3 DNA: TGTGCCAGCCGGGGCTACAATGAGAACAATGAGCAGTTCTTC; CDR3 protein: CASRGYNENNEQFF
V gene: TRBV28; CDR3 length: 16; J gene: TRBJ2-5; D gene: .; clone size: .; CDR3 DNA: TGTGCCAGCGGGCCGAACACTGGAGGGTACCAAGAGACCCAGTACTTC; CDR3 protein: CASGPNTGGYQETQYF
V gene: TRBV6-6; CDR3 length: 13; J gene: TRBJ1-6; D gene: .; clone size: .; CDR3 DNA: TGTGCCAGCAGTTACTCTAATAATTCACCCCTCCACTTT; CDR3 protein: CASSYSNNSPLHF
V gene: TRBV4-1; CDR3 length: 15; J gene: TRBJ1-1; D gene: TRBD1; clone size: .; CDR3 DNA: TGCGCCAGCAGCGACAAGGTACAGGGGACCAGAGAAGCTTTCTTT; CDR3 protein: CASSDKVQGTREAFF
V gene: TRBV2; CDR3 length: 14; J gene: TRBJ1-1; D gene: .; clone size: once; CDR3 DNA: TGTGCCAGCAGTGAAGGGGATATGCCCACTGAAGCTTTCTTT; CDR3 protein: CASSEGDMPTEAFF
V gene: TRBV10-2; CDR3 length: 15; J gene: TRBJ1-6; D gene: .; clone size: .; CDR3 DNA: TGCGCCAGCAGTGAGTCGTGGGCGGATTATTCACCCCTCCACTTT; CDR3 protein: CASSESWADYSPLHF
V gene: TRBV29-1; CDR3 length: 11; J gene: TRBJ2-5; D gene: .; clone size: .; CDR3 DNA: TGCAGCACCGGGGCCTGGGAGACCCAGTACTTC; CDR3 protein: CSTGAWETQYF
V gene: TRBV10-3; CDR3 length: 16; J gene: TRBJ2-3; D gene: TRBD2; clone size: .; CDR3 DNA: TGTGCCATCAGTGAGACTAGCGGGGGGGAAACAGATACGCAGTATTTT; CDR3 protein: CAISETSGGETDTQYF
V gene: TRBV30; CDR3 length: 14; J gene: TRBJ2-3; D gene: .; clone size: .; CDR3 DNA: TGTGCCTGGGGCGGGACGGTTTTGGCAGATACGCAGTATTTT; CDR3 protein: CAWGGTVLADTQYF
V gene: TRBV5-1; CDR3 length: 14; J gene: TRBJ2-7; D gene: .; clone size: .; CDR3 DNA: TGCGCCAGCAGCTTGGCCGGAGTAGGCTACGAGCAGTACTTC; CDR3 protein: CASSLAGVGYEQYF
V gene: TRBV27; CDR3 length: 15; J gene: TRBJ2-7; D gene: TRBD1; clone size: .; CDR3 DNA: TGTGCCAGCAGTGATCCGGGACAGGGTGTACACGAGCAGTACTTC; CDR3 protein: CASSDPGQGVHEQYF
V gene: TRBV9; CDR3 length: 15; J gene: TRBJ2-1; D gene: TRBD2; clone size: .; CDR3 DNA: TGTGCCAGCAGCATGAGCGGGAACCCCAAGGATGAGCAGTTCTTC; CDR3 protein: CASSMSGNPKDEQFF
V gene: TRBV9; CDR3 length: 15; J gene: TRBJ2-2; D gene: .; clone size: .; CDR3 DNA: TGTGCCAGCAGCGTAGATGGGACCCCTACCGGGGAGCTGTTTTTT; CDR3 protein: CASSVDGTPTGELFF
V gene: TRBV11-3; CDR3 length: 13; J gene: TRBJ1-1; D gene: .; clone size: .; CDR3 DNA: TGTGCCAGCAGCCGTGACGGGAACACTGAAGCTTTCTTT; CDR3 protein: CASSRDGNTEAFF
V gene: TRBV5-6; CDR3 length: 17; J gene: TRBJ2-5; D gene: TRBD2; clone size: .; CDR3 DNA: TGTGCCAGCATCCGGGGACTAGCGGGAGATTTAATAGAGACCCAGTACTTC; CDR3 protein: CASIRGLAGDLIETQYF
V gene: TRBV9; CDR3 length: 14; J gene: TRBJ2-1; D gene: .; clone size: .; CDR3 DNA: TGTGCCAGCAGCGTTTGGTCAACGGTCGATGAGCAGTTCTTC; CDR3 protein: CASSVWSTVDEQFF
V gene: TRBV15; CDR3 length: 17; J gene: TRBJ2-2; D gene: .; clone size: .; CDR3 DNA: TGTGCCACCAGCAGAGATCGGGCCGAATTAAACACCGGGGAGCTGTTTTTT; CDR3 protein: CATSRDRAELNTGELFF
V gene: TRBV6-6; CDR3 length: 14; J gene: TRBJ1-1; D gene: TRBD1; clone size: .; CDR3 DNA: TGTGCCAGCAGCCTACAGGGGCCTAACACTGAAGCTTTCTTT; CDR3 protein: CASSLQGPNTEAFF
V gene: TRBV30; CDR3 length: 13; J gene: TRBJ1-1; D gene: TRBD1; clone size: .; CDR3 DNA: TGTGCCTGGGGACAGGTCATGAACACTGAAGCTTTCTTT; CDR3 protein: CAWGQVMNTEAFF
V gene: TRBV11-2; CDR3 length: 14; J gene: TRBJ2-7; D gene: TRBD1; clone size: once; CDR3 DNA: TGTGCCAGCAGCCTAGGACAGGGCCCCTACGAGCAGTACTTC; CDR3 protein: CASSLGQGPYEQYF
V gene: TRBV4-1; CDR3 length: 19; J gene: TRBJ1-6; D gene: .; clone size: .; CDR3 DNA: TGCGCCAGCAGCCAAGTTCGGTACAGGGAATTCTCCTATAATTCACCCCTCCACTTT; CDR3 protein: CASSQVRYREFSYNSPLHF
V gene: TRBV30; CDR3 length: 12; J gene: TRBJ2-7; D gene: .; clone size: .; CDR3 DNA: TGTGCCTGGGCGTTGTCCTCCTACGAGCAGTACTTC; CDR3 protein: CAWALSSYEQYF
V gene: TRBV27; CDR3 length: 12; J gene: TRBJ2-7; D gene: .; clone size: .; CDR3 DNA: TGTGCCAGCAGGGGGTCTCCCTACGAGCAGTACTTC; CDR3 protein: CASRGSPYEQYF
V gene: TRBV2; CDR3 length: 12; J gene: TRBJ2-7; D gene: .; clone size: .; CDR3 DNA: TGTGCCTCTGAGTCCCCCTCACTCGAGCAGTACTTC; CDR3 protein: CASESPSLEQYF
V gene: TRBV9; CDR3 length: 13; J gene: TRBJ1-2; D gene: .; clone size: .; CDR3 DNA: TGTGCCAGCAGCCCCCTGGTAGATGGGCCTATCACCTTC; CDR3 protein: CASSPLVDGPITF
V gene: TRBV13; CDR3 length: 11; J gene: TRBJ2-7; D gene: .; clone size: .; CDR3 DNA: TGTGCCAGCAGCCCCTTGACCGAGCAGTACTTC; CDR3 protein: CASSPLTEQYF
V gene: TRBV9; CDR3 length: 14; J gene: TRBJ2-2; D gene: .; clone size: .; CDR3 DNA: TGTGCCAGCAGTGAAGAGCCGGACACCGGGGAGCTGTTTTTT; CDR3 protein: CASSEEPDTGELFF
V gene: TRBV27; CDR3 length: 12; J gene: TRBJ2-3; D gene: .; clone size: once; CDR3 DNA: TGTGCCAGCAGTTTAGTCGGGGATACGCAGTATTTT; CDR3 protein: CASSLVGDTQYF
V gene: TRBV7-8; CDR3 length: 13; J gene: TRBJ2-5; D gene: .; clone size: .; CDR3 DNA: TGTGCCAGCAGCTCCCAGGGCGTGGAGACCCAGTACTTC; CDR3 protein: CASSSQGVETQYF
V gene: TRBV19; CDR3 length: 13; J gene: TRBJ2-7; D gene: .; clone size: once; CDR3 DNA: TGTGCCAGTAGTAGCGATAACTCCTACGAGCAGTACTTC; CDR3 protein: CASSSDNSYEQYF
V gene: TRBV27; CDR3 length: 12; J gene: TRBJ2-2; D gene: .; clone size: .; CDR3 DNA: TGTGCCAGCAGTTTATATTCCGGGGAGCTGTTTTTT; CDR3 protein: CASSLYSGELFF
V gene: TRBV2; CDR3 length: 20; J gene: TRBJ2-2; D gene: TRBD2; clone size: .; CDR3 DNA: TGTGCCAGCAGTGAAGCGGAGGGACAGACGGGACTAGCCGTTACCGGGGAGCTGTTTTTT; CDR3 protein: CASSEAEGQTGLAVTGELFF
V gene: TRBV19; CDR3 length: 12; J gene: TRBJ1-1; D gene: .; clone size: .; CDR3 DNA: TGTGCCAGTAGGATAGGGCACCGTGAAGCTTTCTTT; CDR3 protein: CASRIGHREAFF
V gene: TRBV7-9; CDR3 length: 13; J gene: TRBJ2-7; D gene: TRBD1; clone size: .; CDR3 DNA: TGTGCCAGCAGCGCAGGGGGCTCATACGAGCAGTACTTC; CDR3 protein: CASSAGGSYEQYF
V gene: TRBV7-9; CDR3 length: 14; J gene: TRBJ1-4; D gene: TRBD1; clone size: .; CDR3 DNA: TGTGCCAGCAGCTCGGACAGGGGGGATGAAAAACTGTTTTTT; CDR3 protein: CASSSDRGDEKLFF
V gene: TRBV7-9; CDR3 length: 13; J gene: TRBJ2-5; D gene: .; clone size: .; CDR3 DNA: TGTGCCAGCAGAAAAGGGGTTCACGAGACCCAGTACTTC; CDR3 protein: CASRKGVHETQYF
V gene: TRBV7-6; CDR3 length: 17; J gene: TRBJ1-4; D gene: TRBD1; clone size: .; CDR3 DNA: TGTGCCAGCAGCTTAGCTATAACCCCAGGGGGGAATGAAAAACTGTTTTTT; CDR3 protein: CASSLAITPGGNEKLFF
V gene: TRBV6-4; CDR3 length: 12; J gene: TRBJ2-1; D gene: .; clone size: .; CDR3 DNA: TGTGCCAGCAGTGACACTGGTTATGAGCAGTTCTTC; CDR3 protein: CASSDTGYEQFF
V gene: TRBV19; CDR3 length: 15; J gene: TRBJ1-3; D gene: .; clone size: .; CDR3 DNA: TGTGCCAGTAGTATGGCGGCTATCTCTGGAAACACCATATATTTT; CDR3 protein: CASSMAAISGNTIYF
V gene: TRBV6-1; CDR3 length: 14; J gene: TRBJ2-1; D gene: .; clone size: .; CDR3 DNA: TGTGCCAGCAGGGCCAGGGTCTCTTACAATGAGCAGTTCTTC; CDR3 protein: CASRARVSYNEQFF
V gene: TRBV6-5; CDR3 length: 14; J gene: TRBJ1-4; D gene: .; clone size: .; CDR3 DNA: TGTGCCAGCAGTTACGAGAGGGCGAGTGAAAAACTGTTTTTT; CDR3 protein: CASSYERASEKLFF
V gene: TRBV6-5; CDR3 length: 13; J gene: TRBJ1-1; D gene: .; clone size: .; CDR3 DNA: TGTGCCAGTCAAGGTCCCCATGGCACTGAAGCTTTCTTT; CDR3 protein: CASQGPHGTEAFF
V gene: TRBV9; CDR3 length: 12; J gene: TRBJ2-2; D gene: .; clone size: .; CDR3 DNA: TGTGCCAGCAGCGGGAACACCGGGGAGCTGTTTTTT; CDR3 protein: CASSGNTGELFF
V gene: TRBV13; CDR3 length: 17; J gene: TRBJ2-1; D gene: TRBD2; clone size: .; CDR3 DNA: TGTGCCAGCAGCTTAGGCATGACTAGCGGGAGGGGGGATGAGCAGTTCTTC; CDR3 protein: CASSLGMTSGRGDEQFF